The 18 T cell receptor beta chains below were found in one sample sequenced in a study of T cells in localized non-small cell lung cancer. Profiled with immunoSEQ multiplex PCR; TCRdb holds only in-frame clones, not every one. Altogether roughly 25,000 clones are present, roughly 90% being singletons, with the ten largest covering 12% to 15%. Material: peripheral blood, obtained before any cancer treatment. These receptors all come from a man aged 40 to 75 with stage III squamous cell lung carcinoma.

DNA for the CDR3: TGTGCCAGCAGCGCCCGTGGGACAGGGAACTTGGGCGAGCAGTACTTC. Translation: CASSARGTGNLGEQYF. The chain is built from TRBV7-9 and TRBJ2-7, with 9 bases matching TRBD1. Unmatched junction bases numbered 14, after V lost 5 bases and J lost 6 bases. Germline assignment: CDR1 SEHNR and CDR2 FQNEAQ (reference sequence). The CDR3 runs 16 residues. The complete variable domain, with remaining parts taken from reference TRBV7-9 and TRBJ2-7, reads DTGVSQNPRHKITKRGQNVTFRCDPISEHNRLYWYRQTLGQGPEFLTYFQNEAQLEKSRLLSDRFSAERPKGSFSTLEIQRTEQGDSAMYLCASSARGTGNLGEQYFGPGTRLTVT.

CDR3 coding DNA: TGCGCCAGCAGCAATGCTCCGGCGGGAGGTCAAAATGAGCAGTTCTTC. Residues: CASSNAPAGGQNEQFF. The rearrangement joins TRBV5-1 to TRBJ2-1; TRBD2 agrees at 8 bases. V shed 4 bases, J shed 7 bases, and the junction held 13 bases outside the gene matches. The CDR3 has 16 residues. Germline CDR1 and CDR2: SGHRS and YFSETQ.

The genes are TRBV5-1 and TRBJ1-6; D not certain. V dropped 4 bases and J dropped 4 bases, with 12 bases sitting between them. CDR1 is SGHRS, CDR2 YFSETQ, per germline. There are 15 residues in the CDR3. This chain's CDR3 is CASSAGNSYNSPLHF. CDR3 nucleotide sequence: TGCGCCAGCAGCGCCGGTAACTCTTATAATTCACCCCTCCACTTT.

The rearrangement joins TRBV19 to TRBJ2-1; 7 nucleotides align to TRBD1. This CDR3 is 16 amino acids long. Germline CDR1 LNHDA, CDR2 SQIVND (reference sequence). J was trimmed by 2 bases and V by 2 bases; bases with no gene match: 6. DNA of the CDR3: TGTGCCAGTAGTATACAAGGGGGCACAACCTACAATGAGCAGTTCTTC. Translated: CASSIQGGTTYNEQFF.

This chain connects TRBV18 to TRBJ2-2; D is unresolved. Deletions cut 6 bases from V and 6 bases from J, with 11 bases between. This CDR3 is 13 amino acids long. Germline lookup yields CDR1 KGHSH and CDR2 LQKENI. The CDR3 region is CASSPSRPGELFF. The CDR3 DNA sequence: TGTGCCAGCTCCCCCAGTCGCCCCGGGGAGCTGTTTTTT. The variable domain in full, with the rest retrieved from reference TRBV18 and TRBJ2-2, is NAGVMQNPRHLVRRRGQEARLRCSPMKGHSHVYWYRQLPEEGLKFMVYLQKENIIDESGMPKERFSAEFPKEGPSILRIQQVVRGDSAAYFCASSPSRPGELFFGEGSRLTVL.

This clone was found a few times. The J gene is TRBJ1-1, the V gene TRBV19; TRBD1 agrees at 8 bases. The length of the CDR3 is 17 residues. Trimming took 1 base from V and 4 from J; bases not matched to a gene: 11. Germline V gives CDR1 LNHDA, CDR2 SQIVND (reference sequence). This CDR3 reads CASSIGRDRLVGTEAFF. The CDR3 nucleotides read TGTGCCAGTAGTATAGGCCGGGACAGGTTGGTGGGCACTGAAGCTTTCTTT.

This clone is a singleton in its sample. CDR3 sequence: CASSSIINTGELFF. The DNA of the CDR3 is TGTGCCAGCAGCTCCATCATTAACACCGGGGAGCTGTTTTTT. This rearrangement joins TRBV5-4 to TRBJ2-2; D uncertain. The CDR3 contains 14 residues. Per the germline V gene, CDR1 is SGHNT and CDR2 is YYREEE (reference sequence). The V end was cut by 3 bases, the J end by 2 bases, with 8 bases between. The full variable domain, rest sourced from reference TRBV5-4 and TRBJ2-2, is ETGVTQSPTHLIKTRGQQVTLRCSSQSGHNTVSWYQQALGQGPQFIFQYYREEENGRGNFPPRFSGLQFPNYSSELNVNALELDDSALYLCASSSIINTGELFFGEGSRLTVL.

This rearrangement joins TRBV7-7 to TRBJ2-5; 14 bases agree with TRBD2. The CDR3 is made up of 16 amino acids. Germline CDR1 SSHAT, CDR2 FNYEAQ (reference sequence). J was trimmed by 5 bases and V by 1 base; bases with no gene match: 3. The CDR3 coding sequence is TGTGCCAGCAGCTTAGGACTAGCGGGAGGGGATGAGACCCAGTACTTC. Amino acid sequence: CASSLGLAGGDETQYF.

Turning to this clone: Distinct nucleotide sequences in the sample also encode this CDR3. This chain connects TRBV5-1 to TRBJ1-3; TRBD1 matches at 8 bases. V lost 3 bases to trimming and J lost 0 bases; unmatched junction nucleotides: 5. Germline V lookup: CDR1 SGHRS, CDR2 YFSETQ. The CDR3 extends over 16 amino acids. The DNA for the CDR3 is TGCGCCAGCAGCTATGGACAGGGATTCTCTGGAAACACCATATATTTT. Its translation: CASSYGQGFSGNTIYF.

This CDR3 is CASSPFTESYEQYF. The CDR3 region has the DNA TGTGCCAGCTCACCATTCACAGAATCCTACGAGCAGTACTTC. The chain recombines TRBV18 with TRBJ2-7, with no clear D. CDR3 length equals 14 residues. CDR1 and CDR2 from the germline V gene are KGHSH and LQKENI. V was trimmed by 2 bases and J by 1 base, leaving 9 bases between them.

The chain has TRBV15 and TRBJ1-6; 9 bases align to TRBD1. The V and J ends lost 0 bases and 10 bases, in that order; junction bases with no gene match: 7. This CDR3 spans 16 amino acids. The germline CDR1 and CDR2 sequences are LNHNV and YYDKDF (reference sequence). CDR3 bases: TGTGCCACCAGCAGAGAGGCTGGACAGGGGTGGTCACCCCTCCACTTT. This sequence encodes CATSREAGQGWSPLHF.

The chain employs TRBV5-1 and TRBJ1-1; TRBD1 agrees at 7 bases. CDR1 and CDR2 (germline): SGHRS, YFSETQ. V lost 3 bases to trimming and J lost 1 base; unmatched junction nucleotides: 3. The CDR3 is made up of 14 amino acids. The CDR3 DNA reads TGCGCCAGCAGCTCCCGACAGGGGAACACTGAAGCTTTCTTT. Amino acids: CASSSRQGNTEAFF.

For the CDR3, the DNA is TGCGCCAGCAGCCTCCAAGGGGCCGATACTCAGGCCGAGCAGTACTTC. Translating it yields CASSLQGADTQAEQYF. The rearrangement links TRBV4-1 to TRBJ2-7; a weak D match, TRBD1 (5 bases). Germline lookup yields CDR1 MGHRA and CDR2 YSYEKL. V was pared by 4 bases and J by 6 bases, with 22 bases between. This CDR3 is built from 16 residues.

The genes are TRBV7-2 and TRBJ1-5; the match to TRBD1 covers 7 bases. V was clipped by 5 bases and J by 7 bases; unmatched bases: 8. Germline V gives CDR1 SGHTA, CDR2 FQGNSA. The CDR3 is made up of 14 amino acids. The CDR3 reads CASSPDRVGQPQHF. CDR3 DNA sequence: TGTGCCAGCAGCCCCGACAGGGTTGGCCAGCCCCAGCATTTT.

This clone was recorded only once. The V call is TRBV9, the J call TRBJ1-6; 12 nucleotides align to TRBD1. V lost 4 bases and J lost 9; bases outside the gene matches: 11. There are 17 residues in the CDR3. The germline CDR1 and CDR2 sequences are SGDLS and YYNGEE. CDR3 region: CASSPGTGGTQGSPLHF. As DNA, the CDR3 is TGTGCCAGCAGCCCCGGGACAGGGGGCACCCAGGGTTCACCCCTCCACTTT.

This rearrangement joins TRBV4-1 to TRBJ1-1; D is perhaps TRBD1 (6 bases). Trimming removed 2 bases at V and 0 bases at J, with 19 bases between. The CDR3 runs 18 residues. Germline loops: CDR1 MGHRA, CDR2 YSYEKL. The CDR3, as DNA: TGCGCCAGCAGCCAAACCCCTACAGGGATGAGTATGAACACTGAAGCTTTCTTT. The encoded protein is CASSQTPTGMSMNTEAFF.

The chain links TRBV18 to TRBJ2-4; D may correspond to TRBD1 or TRBD2 (5 bases each). Germline CDR1 is KGHSH and CDR2 is LQKENI. Trimming shortened V by 0 bases and J by 1 base, and 13 bases separated the two germline ends. This CDR3 contains 17 residues. The CDR3 spells CASSPPLKGEAKNIQYF. In DNA form, the CDR3 reads TGTGCCAGCTCACCACCGTTGAAAGGGGAGGCCAAAAACATTCAGTACTTC.

V gene TRBV9 combines with J gene TRBJ2-1, with 8 bases that match TRBD2. This CDR3 is built from 15 residues. V dropped 0 bases and J dropped 4; count of bases not matched to a gene: 3. Germline V gene sequence: CDR1 SGDLS, CDR2 YYNGEE. This CDR3 is CASSVAGGPYNEQFF. The DNA of the CDR3 is TGTGCCAGCAGCGTAGCGGGGGGGCCGTACAATGAGCAGTTCTTC. Drawing the rest from reference TRBV9 and TRBJ2-1, the complete variable domain is DSGVTQTPKHLITATGQRVTLRCSPRSGDLSVYWYQQSLDQGLQFLIQYYNGEERAKGNILERFSAQQFPDLHSELNLSSLELGDSALYFCASSVAGGPYNEQFFGPGTRLTVL.